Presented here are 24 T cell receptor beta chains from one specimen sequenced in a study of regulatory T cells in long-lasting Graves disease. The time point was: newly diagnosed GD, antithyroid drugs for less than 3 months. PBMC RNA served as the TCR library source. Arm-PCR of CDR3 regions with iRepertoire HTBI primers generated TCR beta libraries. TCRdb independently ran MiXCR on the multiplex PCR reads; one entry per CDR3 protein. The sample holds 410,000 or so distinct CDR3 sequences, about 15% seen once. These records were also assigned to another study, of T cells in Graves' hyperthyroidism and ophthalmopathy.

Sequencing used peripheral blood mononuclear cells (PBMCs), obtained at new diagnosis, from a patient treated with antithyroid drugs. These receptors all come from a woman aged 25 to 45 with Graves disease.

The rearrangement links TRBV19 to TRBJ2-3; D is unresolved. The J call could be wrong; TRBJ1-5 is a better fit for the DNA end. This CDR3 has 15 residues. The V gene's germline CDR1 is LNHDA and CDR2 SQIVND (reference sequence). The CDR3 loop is CASSRTSISFDTQHF. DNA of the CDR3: TGTGCCAGTAGTAGGACTAGCATCTCGTTCGATACGCAGCATTTT.

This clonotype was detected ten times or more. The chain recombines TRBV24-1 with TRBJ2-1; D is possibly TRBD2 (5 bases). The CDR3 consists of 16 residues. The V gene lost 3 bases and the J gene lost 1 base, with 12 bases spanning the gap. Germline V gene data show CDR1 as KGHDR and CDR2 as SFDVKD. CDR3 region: CATSDTAGGSYNEQFF. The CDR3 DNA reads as TGTGCCACCAGTGATACCGCGGGCGGGTCCTACAATGAGCAGTTCTTC.

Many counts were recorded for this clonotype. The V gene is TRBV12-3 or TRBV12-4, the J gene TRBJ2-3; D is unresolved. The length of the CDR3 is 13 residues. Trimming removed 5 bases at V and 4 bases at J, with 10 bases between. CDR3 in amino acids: CASSLSSADTQYF. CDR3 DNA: TGTGCCAGCAGTCTTAGCTCGGCAGATACGCAGTATTTT.

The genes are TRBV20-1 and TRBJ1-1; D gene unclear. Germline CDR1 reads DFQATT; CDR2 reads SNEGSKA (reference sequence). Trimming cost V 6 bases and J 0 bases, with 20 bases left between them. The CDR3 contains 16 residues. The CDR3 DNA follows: TGCAGTGCCAAGCCTACGAGTCGGGCGCTGAACACTGAAGCTTTCTTT. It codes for CSAKPTSRALNTEAFF.

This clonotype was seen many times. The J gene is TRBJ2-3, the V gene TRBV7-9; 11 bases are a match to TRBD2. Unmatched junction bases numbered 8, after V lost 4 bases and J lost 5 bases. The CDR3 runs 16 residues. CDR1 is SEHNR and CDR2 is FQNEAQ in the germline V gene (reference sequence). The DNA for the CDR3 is TGTGCCAGCAGCTCCTTAGCGGGAGGGCCTGGAGATACGCAGTATTTT. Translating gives CASSSLAGGPGDTQYF. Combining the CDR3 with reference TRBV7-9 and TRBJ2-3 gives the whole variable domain DTGVSQNPRHKITKRGQNVTFRCDPISEHNRLYWYRQTLGQGPEFLTYFQNEAQLEKSRLLSDRFSAERPKGSFSTLEIQRTEQGDSAMYLCASSSLAGGPGDTQYFGPGTRLTVL.

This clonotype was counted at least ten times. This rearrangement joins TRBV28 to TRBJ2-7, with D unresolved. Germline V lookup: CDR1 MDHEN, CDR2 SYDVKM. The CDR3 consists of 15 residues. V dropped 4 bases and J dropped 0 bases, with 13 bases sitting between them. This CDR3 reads CASSYGPSSSYEQYF. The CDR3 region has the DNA TGTGCCAGCAGTTACGGGCCGTCTAGCTCCTACGAGCAGTACTTC.

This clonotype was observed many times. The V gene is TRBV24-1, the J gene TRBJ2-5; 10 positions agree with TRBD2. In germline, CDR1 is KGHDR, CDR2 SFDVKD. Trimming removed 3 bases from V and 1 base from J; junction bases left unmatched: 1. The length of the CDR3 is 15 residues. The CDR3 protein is CATSDPSGSQETQYF. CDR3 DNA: TGTGCCACCAGTGATCCTAGCGGGAGCCAAGAGACCCAGTACTTC.

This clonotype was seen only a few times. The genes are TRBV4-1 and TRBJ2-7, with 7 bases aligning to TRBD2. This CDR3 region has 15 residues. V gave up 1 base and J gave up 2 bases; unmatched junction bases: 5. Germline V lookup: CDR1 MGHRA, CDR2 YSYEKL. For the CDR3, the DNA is TGCGCCAGCAGCCAAGCCTACCGGGGGGCCTACGAGCAGTACTTC. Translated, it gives CASSQAYRGAYEQYF.

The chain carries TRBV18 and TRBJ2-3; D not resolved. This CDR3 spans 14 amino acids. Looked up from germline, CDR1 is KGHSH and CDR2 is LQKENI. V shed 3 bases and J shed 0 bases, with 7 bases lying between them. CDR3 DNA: TGTGCCAGCTCACCTATGAGTAGCACAGATACGCAGTATTTT. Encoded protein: CASSPMSSTDTQYF.

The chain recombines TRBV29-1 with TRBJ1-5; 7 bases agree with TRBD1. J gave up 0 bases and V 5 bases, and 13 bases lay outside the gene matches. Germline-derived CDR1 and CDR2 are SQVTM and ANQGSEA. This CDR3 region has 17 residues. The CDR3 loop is CSVRGGSTADSNQPQHF. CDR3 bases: TGCAGCGTTCGAGGGGGCAGTACCGCGGATAGCAATCAGCCCCAGCATTTT.

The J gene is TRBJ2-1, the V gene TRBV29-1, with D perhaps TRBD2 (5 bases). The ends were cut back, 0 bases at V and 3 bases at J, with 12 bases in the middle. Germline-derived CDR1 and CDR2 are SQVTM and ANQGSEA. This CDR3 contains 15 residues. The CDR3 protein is CSVEDGRGSYNEQFF. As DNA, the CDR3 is TGCAGCGTTGAAGATGGGCGAGGGAGCTACAATGAGCAGTTCTTC.

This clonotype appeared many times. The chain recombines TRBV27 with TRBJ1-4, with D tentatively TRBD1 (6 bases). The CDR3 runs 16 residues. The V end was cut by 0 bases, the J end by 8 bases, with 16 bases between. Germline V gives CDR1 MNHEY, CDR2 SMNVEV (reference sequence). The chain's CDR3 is CASSLSSTGRWEKLFF. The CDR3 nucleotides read TGTGCCAGCAGTTTATCATCAACAGGGAGGTGGGAAAAACTGTTTTTT.

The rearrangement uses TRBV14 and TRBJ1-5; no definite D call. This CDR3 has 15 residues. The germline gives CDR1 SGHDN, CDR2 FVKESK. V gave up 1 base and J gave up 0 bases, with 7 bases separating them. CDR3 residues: CASSQGPDSNQPQHF. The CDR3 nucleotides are TGTGCCAGCAGCCAAGGACCCGATAGCAATCAGCCCCAGCATTTT.

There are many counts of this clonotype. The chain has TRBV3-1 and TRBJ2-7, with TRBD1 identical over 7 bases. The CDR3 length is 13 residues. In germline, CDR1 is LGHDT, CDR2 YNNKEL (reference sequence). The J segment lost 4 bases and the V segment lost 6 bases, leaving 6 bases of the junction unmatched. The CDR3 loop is CASRLTGVYEQYF. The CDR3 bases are TGTGCCAGCAGACTCACAGGGGTTTACGAGCAGTACTTC.

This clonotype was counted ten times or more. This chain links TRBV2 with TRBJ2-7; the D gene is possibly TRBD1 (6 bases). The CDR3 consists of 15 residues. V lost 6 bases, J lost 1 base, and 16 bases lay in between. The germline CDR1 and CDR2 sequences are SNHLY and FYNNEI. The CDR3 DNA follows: TGTGCCAGCAGATGGCCACTCGGGACATCCTACGAGCAGTACTTC. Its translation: CASRWPLGTSYEQYF.

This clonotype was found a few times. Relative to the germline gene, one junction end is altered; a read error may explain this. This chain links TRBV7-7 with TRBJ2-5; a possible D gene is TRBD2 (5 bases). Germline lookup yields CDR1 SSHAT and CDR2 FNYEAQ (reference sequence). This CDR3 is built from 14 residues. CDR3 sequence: CASSYRTESETQYF. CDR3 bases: TGTGCTAGCAGCTATAGGACTGAGAGCGAGACCCAGTACTTC.

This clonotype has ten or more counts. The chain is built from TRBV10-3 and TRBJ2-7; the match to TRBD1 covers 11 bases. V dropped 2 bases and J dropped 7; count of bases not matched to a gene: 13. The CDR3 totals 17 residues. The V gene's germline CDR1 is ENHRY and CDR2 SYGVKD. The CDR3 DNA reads TGTGCCATCAGTGAGGAGGTCCCAGGACAGGGGGCATGGGAGCAGTACTTC. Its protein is CAISEEVPGQGAWEQYF.

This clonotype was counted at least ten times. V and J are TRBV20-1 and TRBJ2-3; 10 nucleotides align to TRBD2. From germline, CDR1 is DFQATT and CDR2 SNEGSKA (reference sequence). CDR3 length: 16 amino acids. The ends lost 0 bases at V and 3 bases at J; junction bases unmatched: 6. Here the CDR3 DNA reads TGCAGTGCTAGAGATGGGCTAGCGGGAGAGACAGATACGCAGTATTTT. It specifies CSARDGLAGETDTQYF.

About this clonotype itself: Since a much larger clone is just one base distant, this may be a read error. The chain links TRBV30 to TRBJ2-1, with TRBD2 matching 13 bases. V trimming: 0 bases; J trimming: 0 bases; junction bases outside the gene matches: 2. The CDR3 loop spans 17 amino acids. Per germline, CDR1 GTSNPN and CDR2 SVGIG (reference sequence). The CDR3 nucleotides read TGTGCCTGGAGTGTGGGACTAGCGGGGAGCTCCTACAATGAGCAGTTCTTC. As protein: CAWSVGLAGSSYNEQFF.

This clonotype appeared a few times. The CDR3 region is CSASQGAYTEAFF. CDR3 DNA: TGCAGTGCTTCGCAGGGAGCCTACACTGAAGCTTTCTTT. The V and J genes are TRBV20-1 and TRBJ1-1, with D tentatively TRBD1 (5 bases). V lost 5 bases and J 3 bases, leaving 13 bases between the germline ends. The CDR3 is 13 residues long. Germline V gives CDR1 DFQATT, CDR2 SNEGSKA (reference sequence).

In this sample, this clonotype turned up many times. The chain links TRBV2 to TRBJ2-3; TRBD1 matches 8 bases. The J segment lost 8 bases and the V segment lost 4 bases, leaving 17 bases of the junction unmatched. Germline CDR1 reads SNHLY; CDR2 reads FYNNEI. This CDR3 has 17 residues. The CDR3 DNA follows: TGTGCCAGCAGTGGGGCCCTGGACAGGGCCTACCTTGGTACGCAGTATTTT. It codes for CASSGALDRAYLGTQYF.

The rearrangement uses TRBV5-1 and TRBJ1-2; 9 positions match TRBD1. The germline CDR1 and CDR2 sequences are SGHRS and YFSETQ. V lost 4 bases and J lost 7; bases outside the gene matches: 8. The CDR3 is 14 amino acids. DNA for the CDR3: TGCGCCAGCAGCCCCAGACAGGGGGTCTTTGGCTACACCTTC. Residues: CASSPRQGVFGYTF.

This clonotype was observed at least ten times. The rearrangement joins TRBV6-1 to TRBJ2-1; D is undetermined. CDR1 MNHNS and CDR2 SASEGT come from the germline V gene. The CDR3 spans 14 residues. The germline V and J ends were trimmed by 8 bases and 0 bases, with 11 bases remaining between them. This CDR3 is CASGLPSSYNEQFF. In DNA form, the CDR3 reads TGTGCCAGCGGGCTCCCTAGCTCCTACAATGAGCAGTTCTTC.

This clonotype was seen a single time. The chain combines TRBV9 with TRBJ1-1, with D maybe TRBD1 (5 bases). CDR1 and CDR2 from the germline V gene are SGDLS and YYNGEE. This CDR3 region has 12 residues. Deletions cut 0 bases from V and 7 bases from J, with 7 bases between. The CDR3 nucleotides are TGTGCCAGCAGCGTAGGGGGGGGTGAAGCTTTCTTT. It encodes CASSVGGGEAFF.